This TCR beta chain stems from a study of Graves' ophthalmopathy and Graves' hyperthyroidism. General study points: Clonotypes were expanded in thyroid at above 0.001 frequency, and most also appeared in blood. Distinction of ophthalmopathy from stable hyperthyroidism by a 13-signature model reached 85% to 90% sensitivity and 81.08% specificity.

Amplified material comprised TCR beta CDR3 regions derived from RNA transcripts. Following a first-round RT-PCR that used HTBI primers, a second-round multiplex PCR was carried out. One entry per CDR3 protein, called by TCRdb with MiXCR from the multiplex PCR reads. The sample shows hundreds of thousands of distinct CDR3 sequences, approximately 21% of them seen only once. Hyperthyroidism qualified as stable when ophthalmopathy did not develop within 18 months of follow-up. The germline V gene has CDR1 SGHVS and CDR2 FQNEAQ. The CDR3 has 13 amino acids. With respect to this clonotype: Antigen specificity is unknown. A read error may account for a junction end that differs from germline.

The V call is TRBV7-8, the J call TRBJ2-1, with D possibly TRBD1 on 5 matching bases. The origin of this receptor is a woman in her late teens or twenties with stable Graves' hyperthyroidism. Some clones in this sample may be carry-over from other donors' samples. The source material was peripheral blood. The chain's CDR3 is CASSQGMDNEKFF. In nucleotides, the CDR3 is TGTGCCAGCAGCCAAGGTATGGACAATGAGAAGTTCTTC.